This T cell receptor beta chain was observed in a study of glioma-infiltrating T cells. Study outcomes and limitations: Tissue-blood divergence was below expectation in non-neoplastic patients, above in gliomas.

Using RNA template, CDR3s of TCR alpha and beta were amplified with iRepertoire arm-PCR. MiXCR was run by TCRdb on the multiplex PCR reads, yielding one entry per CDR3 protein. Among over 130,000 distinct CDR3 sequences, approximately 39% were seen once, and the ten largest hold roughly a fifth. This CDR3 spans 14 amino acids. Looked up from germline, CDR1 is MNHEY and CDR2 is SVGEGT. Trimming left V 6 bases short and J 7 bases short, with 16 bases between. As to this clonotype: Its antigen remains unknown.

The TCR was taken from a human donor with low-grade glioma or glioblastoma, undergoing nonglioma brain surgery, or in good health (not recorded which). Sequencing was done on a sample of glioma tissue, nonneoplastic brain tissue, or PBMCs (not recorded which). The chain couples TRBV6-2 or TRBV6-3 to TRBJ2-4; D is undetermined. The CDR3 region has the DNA TGTGCCAGCAGAACTCGGAATTTATGGAACATTCAGTACTTC. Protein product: CASRTRNLWNIQYF.